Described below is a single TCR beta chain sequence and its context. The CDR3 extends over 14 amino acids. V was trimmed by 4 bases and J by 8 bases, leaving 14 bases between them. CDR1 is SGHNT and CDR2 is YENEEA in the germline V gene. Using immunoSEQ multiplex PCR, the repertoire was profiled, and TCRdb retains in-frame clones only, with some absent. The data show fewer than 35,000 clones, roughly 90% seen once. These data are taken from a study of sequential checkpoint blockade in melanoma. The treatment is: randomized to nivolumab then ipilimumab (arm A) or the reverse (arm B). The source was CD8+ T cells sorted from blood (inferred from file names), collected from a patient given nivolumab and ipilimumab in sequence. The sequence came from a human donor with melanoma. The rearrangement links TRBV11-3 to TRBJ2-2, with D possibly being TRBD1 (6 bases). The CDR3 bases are TGTGCCAGCAGCTCCCGGGACACCTCAGGGGAGCTGTTTTTT. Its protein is CASSSRDTSGELFF.